A single sample is the source of the 22 T cell receptor beta chains below, sequenced in a study of blood T cells in healthy people across ages (dated by TCRdb to between 2015 and 2017). Library creation used 5' RACE. Sequencing instrument: Illumina HiSeq 2500. The second PCR ran for about 7 to 11 cycles and used a J-beta primer mix along with a sample-barcoded 5' primer. Clones were called with MiXCR by TCRdb after fastp trimmed the public reads at Q25, and only in-frame beta chains were retained. CDR3 protein sequences are deduplicated, and each keeps its most common genes and DNA. The table for this sample lists 540,000 or so distinct CDR3 sequences; around 24% of them were counted only once. In total, the top ten clones hold approximately 8.7% of the sample. Separately, the same data were catalogued under a study of T cells of mothers and their children.

Specimen: blood. These receptors originate from a boy aged 5-17 years in good health.

The V and J genes are TRBV9 and TRBJ1-5, with D unclear. V shed 4 bases and J shed 9 bases, with 17 bases lying between them. The CDR3 is 14 amino acids. Germline-derived CDR1 and CDR2 are SGDLS and YYNGEE. CDR3 sequence: CASSPGGAFWPQHF. The CDR3 region has the DNA TGTGCCAGCAGCCCCGGCGGCGCCTTCTGGCCCCAGCATTTT.

Ten or more counts support this clonotype. The J gene is TRBJ2-7, the V gene TRBV12-3 or TRBV12-4; perhaps TRBD2 as D (7 bases). Deletions cut 6 bases from V and 6 bases from J, with 18 bases between. The CDR3 has 14 residues. The CDR3 loop is CASSLGGGEREQYF. The DNA of the CDR3 is TGTGCCAGCAGCCTAGGGGGGGGTGAGCGCGAGCAGTACTTC.

The gene calls are TRBV27 and TRBJ2-1; 9 bases map to TRBD2. The V and J ends lost 5 bases and 2 bases, in that order; junction bases with no gene match: 7. CDR3 length equals 16 residues. Germline CDR1 and CDR2: MNHEY and SMNVEV (reference sequence). CDR3 protein: CASSIFSGSAYNEQFF. In nucleotides, the CDR3 is TGTGCCAGCAGTATTTTTAGCGGGAGCGCCTACAATGAGCAGTTCTTC.

This clonotype was detected many times. The CDR3: CASSPRRKFGTDTQYF. CDR3 bases: TGTGCCAGCAGCCCTAGGCGGAAGTTCGGCACAGATACGCAGTATTTT. The chain carries TRBV7-2 and TRBJ2-3; D unclear. The ends were cut back, 5 bases at V and 1 base at J, with 16 bases in the middle. This CDR3 comprises 16 residues. Germline lookup yields CDR1 SGHTA and CDR2 FQGNSA.

The sample holds a few counts of this clonotype. The chain has TRBV12-3 or TRBV12-4 and TRBJ1-3; perhaps TRBD1 as D (6 bases). Between the trimmed V and J ends, which lost 7 bases and 4 bases, there was a span of 8 bases. This CDR3 has 12 residues. The CDR3 spells CASKGVGNTIYF. CDR3 in DNA: TGTGCCAGCAAGGGGGTCGGAAACACCATATATTTT.

The chain carries TRBV6-1 and TRBJ2-3; 10 bases are shared with TRBD2. Germline V gives CDR1 MNHNS, CDR2 SASEGT. There are 15 residues in the CDR3. V shed 6 bases and J 5 bases; nucleotides not matched to a gene: 8. CDR3 coding DNA: TGTGCCAGCAGGAGAGCGGGGGGGCTTGGAGATACGCAGTATTTT. This encodes CASRRAGGLGDTQYF.

The CDR3 region is CASIISGGAYNEQFF. DNA of the CDR3: TGTGCCAGCATTATTAGCGGGGGGGCCTACAATGAGCAGTTCTTC. This chain uses TRBV7-2 with TRBJ2-1, with 11 nucleotides matching TRBD2. There are 15 residues in the CDR3. The V and J ends lost 7 bases and 2 bases, in that order; junction bases with no gene match: 4. Germline V gene data show CDR1 as SGHTA and CDR2 as FQGNSA.

The chain recombines TRBV10-3 with TRBJ1-3; D gene ambiguous. This CDR3 region has 14 residues. Germline lookup yields CDR1 ENHRY and CDR2 SYGVKD. Trimming took off 3 bases at V and 0 bases at J, with 6 bases between the two ends. CDR3 DNA: TGTGCCATCAGTGACATCTACTCTGGAAACACCATATATTTT. Translated: CAISDIYSGNTIYF.

This chain uses TRBV20-1 with TRBJ1-6, with D unclear. This CDR3 is built from 16 residues. V shed 6 bases and J shed 0 bases, with 15 bases lying between them. Germline V gene data show CDR1 as DFQATT and CDR2 as SNEGSKA (reference sequence). The CDR3 loop is CSASRRTSSYNSPLHF. DNA of the CDR3: TGCAGTGCCAGCCGCAGGACGAGCTCCTATAATTCACCCCTCCACTTT.

This clonotype occurred a few times. The chain has TRBV7-2 and TRBJ2-2; 9 nucleotides line up with TRBD1. The CDR3 is made up of 16 amino acids. J was trimmed by 6 bases and V by 5 bases; bases with no gene match: 10. CDR1 and CDR2 from the germline V gene are SGHTA and FQGNSA. The CDR3 DNA reads TGTGCCAGCAGCCCCACTCGGGACAGGGTATCCGGGGAGCTGTTTTTT. Translating gives CASSPTRDRVSGELFF.

This clonotype occurred a few times. The rearrangement joins TRBV7-8 to TRBJ2-7; 11 nucleotides align to TRBD1. Trimming removed 2 bases from V and 8 bases from J; junction bases left unmatched: 11. CDR1 and CDR2 (germline): SGHVS, FQNEAQ. The CDR3 runs 16 residues. Here the CDR3 DNA reads TGTGCCAGCAGCTTAACGTGGGACAGGGGGATAGCAAAGCAGTACTTC. Protein: CASSLTWDRGIAKQYF.

Concerning this clonotype: A much more abundant neighbour one base away suggests this may be a read error. The gene calls are TRBV27 and TRBJ2-4; TRBD1 is a possible D gene (5 bases). The CDR3 runs to 11 residues. CDR1 MNHEY and CDR2 SMNVEV come from the germline V gene (reference sequence). The CDR3 region is CVSSLPGNQYF. CDR3 coding DNA: TGTGTCAGCAGTTTACCAGGGAATCAGTACTTC.

The chain is built from TRBV4-3 and TRBJ2-5, with D hard to call. The CDR3 length is 13 residues. Trimming removed 0 bases from V and 5 bases from J, with 7 bases in between. Germline V gene lookup returns CDR1 LGHNA and CDR2 YSLEER. The DNA of the CDR3 is TGCGCCAGCAGCCAAGATGCAAGGGAGACCCAGTACTTC. This gives the protein CASSQDARETQYF.

The chain employs TRBV29-1 and TRBJ2-3; 9 bases are shared with TRBD2. There are 17 residues in the CDR3. V trimming: 3 bases; J trimming: 3 bases; junction bases outside the gene matches: 13. Germline loops: CDR1 SQVTM, CDR2 ANQGSEA. The CDR3 sequence: CSVEAPPPSGKTDTQYF. The DNA of the CDR3 is TGCAGCGTTGAGGCCCCCCCCCCTAGCGGGAAGACAGATACGCAGTATTTT.

The sample holds a few counts of this clonotype. The J gene is TRBJ2-2, the V gene TRBV7-2, with 11 bases fitting TRBD2. There are 15 residues in the CDR3. Germline V gene sequence: CDR1 SGHTA, CDR2 FQGNSA. V shed 5 bases, J shed 7 bases, and the junction held 6 bases outside the gene matches. This CDR3 is CASSEDGLAGGELFF. The CDR3 nucleotides read TGTGCCAGCAGCGAGGACGGACTAGCGGGCGGGGAGCTGTTTTTT. Full variable domain (remainder filled in from reference TRBV7-2 and TRBJ2-2): GAGVSQSPSNKVTEKGKDVELRCDPISGHTALYWYRQSLGQGLEFLIYFQGNSAPDKSGLPSDRFSAERTGGSVSTLTIQRTQQEDSAVYLCASSEDGLAGGELFFGEGSRLTVL.

This chain uses TRBV6-5 with TRBJ2-7; TRBD1 matches 8 bases. V shed 6 bases and J 4 bases; nucleotides not matched to a gene: 11. Germline-derived CDR1 and CDR2 are MNHEY and SVGAGI. The length of the CDR3 is 15 residues. CDR3 nucleotides: TGTGCCAGCAGACCCGACAGGGGCGCACGGTACGAGCAGTACTTC. It yields the protein CASRPDRGARYEQYF.

The chain is built from TRBV5-1 and TRBJ1-1, with D tentatively TRBD1 (6 bases). V lost 4 bases, J lost 6 bases, and 10 bases lay in between. This CDR3 has 12 residues. Germline-derived CDR1 and CDR2 are SGHRS and YFSETQ. CDR3 residues: CASSPGAAEAFF. The DNA of the CDR3 is TGCGCCAGCAGCCCGGGGGCGGCTGAAGCTTTCTTT.

The sample holds a few counts of this clonotype. The CDR3 sequence: CASSSLGIGSDTQYF. As DNA, the CDR3 is TGTGCCAGCAGTTCATTAGGTATAGGATCAGATACGCAGTATTTT. This chain links TRBV27 with TRBJ2-3; D ambiguous. Germline V gene lookup returns CDR1 MNHEY and CDR2 SMNVEV (reference sequence). V shed 4 bases and J shed 4 bases, with 15 bases lying between them. The CDR3 runs to 15 residues.

The gene calls are TRBV7-6 and TRBJ2-6, with D uncertain. Per germline, CDR1 SGHVS and CDR2 FNYEAQ. There are 14 residues in the CDR3. V shed 5 bases and J shed 0 bases, with 5 bases lying between them. CDR3 nucleotides: TGTGCCAGCAGCAAACACTCTGGGGCCAACGTCCTGACTTTC. Translated: CASSKHSGANVLTF.

V and J are TRBV6-5 and TRBJ2-7; weak D call: TRBD1 (5 bases). Germline CDR1 and CDR2: MNHEY and SVGAGI. The V end was cut by 6 bases, the J end by 2 bases, with 17 bases between. CDR3 length equals 15 residues. CDR3 protein: CASSRGAHKPYEQYF. Written as DNA, the CDR3 is TGTGCCAGCAGCCGTGGGGCACACAAGCCCTACGAGCAGTACTTC.

For this clonotype: Relative to the germline gene, one junction end is altered; a read error may explain this. V usage is TRBV12-3 or TRBV12-4 and J usage is TRBJ1-1; 7 bases are shared with TRBD1. CDR3 size: 15 residues. CDR3 coding DNA: TGTGCCGGCAGTTCCCGACAGGGACTCAACACTGAAGCTTTCTTT. Protein sequence: CAGSSRQGLNTEAFF.

Many counts were recorded for this clonotype. This chain connects TRBV28 to TRBJ2-7, with TRBD1 identical over 9 bases. Germline-derived CDR1 and CDR2 are MDHEN and SYDVKM. The CDR3 length is 19 residues. Unmatched junction bases numbered 18, after V lost 3 bases and J lost 3 bases. The CDR3, as DNA: TGTGCCAGCAGTTTTATGGGACAGGGCCCTGAATCAGCTATCTACGAGCAGTACTTC. This encodes CASSFMGQGPESAIYEQYF.